The T cell receptor beta chain under discussion was sequenced for a study of blood T cell repertoires in COVID-19. Measured with immunoSEQ multiplex PCR; TCRdb has only the in-frame clones, and not every one. The data hold 80,000 to 100,000 clones, with 85% to 90% observed a single time. This clone has a handful of counts. Germline V gene data show CDR1 as LGHNA and CDR2 as YSLEER. Trimming pared 0 bases from V and 12 bases from J, leaving 9 bases between. This CDR3 spans 13 amino acids. The specimen was peripheral blood. This chain links TRBV4-3 with TRBJ1-6; D uncertain. This receptor was taken from a human donor with active COVID-19. The donor label of this sample is uncertain. In DNA, the CDR3 is TGCGCCAGCAGCCAAGACTTTGGGAGACCCCTCCACTTT. It codes for CASSQDFGRPLHF.